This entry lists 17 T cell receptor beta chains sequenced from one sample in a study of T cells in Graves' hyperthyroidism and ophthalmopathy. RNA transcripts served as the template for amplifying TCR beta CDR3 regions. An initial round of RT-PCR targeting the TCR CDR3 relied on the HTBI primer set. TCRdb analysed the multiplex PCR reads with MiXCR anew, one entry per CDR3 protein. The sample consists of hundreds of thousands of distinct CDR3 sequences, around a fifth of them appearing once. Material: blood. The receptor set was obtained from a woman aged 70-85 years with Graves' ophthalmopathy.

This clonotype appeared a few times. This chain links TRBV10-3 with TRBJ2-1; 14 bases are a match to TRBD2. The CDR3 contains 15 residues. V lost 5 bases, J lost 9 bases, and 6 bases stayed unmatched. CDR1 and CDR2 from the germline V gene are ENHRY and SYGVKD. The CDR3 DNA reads TGTGCCATCAGTTCCGGGACTAGCGGGAGAGGTGAGCAGTTCTTC. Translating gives CAISSGTSGRGEQFF.

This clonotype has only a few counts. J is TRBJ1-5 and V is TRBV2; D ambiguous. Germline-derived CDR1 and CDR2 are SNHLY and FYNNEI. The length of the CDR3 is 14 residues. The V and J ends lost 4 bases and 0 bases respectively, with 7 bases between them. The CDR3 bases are TGTGCCAGCAGTGTTGACGTTAGCAATCAGCCCCAGCATTTT. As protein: CASSVDVSNQPQHF.

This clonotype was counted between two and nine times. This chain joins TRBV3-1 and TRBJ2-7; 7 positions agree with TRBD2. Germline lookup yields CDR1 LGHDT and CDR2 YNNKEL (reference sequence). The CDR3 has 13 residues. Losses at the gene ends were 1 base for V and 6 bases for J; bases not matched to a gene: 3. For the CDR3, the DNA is TGTGCCAGCAGCCAAGTGCCTAGCGGCGAGCAGTACTTC. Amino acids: CASSQVPSGEQYF.

The CDR3 DNA sequence: TGTGCCTGGACCTCCGGAGCCCCGGATACGCAGTATTTT. Encoded protein: CAWTSGAPDTQYF. The chain employs TRBV30 and TRBJ2-3; unclear D gene. Germline loops: CDR1 GTSNPN, CDR2 SVGIG (reference sequence). Trimming left V 4 bases short and J 6 bases short, with 14 bases between. CDR3 size: 13 residues.

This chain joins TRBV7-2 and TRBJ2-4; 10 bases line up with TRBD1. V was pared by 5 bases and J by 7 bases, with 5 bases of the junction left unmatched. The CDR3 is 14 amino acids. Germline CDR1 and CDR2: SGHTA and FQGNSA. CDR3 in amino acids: CASSRDRGANIQYF. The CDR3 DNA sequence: TGTGCCAGCAGCCGGGACAGGGGTGCGAACATTCAGTACTTC.

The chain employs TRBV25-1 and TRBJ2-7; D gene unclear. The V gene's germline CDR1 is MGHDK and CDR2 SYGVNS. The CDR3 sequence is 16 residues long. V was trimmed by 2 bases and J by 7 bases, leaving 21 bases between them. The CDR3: CASSEGVVGMSREQYF. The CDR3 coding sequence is TGTGCCAGCAGTGAAGGTGTGGTGGGCATGTCCCGGGAGCAGTACTTC.

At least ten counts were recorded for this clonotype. This CDR3 is CASSPRTGPSNQPQHF. The CDR3 coding sequence is TGTGCCAGCAGTCCTCGGACAGGCCCAAGCAATCAGCCCCAGCATTTT. The gene calls are TRBV28 and TRBJ1-5; TRBD1 matches at 7 bases. The CDR3 has 16 residues. The ends lost 5 bases at V and 1 base at J; junction bases unmatched: 8. Looked up from germline, CDR1 is MDHEN and CDR2 is SYDVKM.

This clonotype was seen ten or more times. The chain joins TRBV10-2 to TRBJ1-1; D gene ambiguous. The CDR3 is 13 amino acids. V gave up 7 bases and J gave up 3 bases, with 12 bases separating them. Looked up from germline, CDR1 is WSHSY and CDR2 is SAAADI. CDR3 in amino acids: CASKVRRDTEAFF. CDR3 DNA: TGCGCCAGCAAGGTGAGGAGAGACACTGAAGCTTTCTTT.

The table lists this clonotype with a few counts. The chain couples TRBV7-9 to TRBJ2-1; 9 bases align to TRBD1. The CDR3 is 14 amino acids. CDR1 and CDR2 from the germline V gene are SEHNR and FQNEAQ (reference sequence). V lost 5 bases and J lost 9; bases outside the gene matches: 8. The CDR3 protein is CASSEDRGVGEQFF. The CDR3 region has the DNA TGTGCCAGCAGCGAAGACAGGGGGGTGGGTGAGCAGTTCTTC.

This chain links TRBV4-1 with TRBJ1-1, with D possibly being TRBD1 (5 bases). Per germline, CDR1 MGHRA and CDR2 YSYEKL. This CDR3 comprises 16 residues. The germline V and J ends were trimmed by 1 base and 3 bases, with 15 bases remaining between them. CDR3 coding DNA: TGCGCCAGCAGCCAAGGGGGAAAGGGGCCACACACTGAAGCTTTCTTT. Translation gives CASSQGGKGPHTEAFF.

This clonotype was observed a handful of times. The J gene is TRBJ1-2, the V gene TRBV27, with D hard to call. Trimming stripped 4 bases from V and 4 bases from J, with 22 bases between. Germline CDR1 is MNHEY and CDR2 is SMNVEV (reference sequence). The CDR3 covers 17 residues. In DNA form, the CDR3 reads TGTGCCAGCAGTTCCGTCGGACGCCCCGCCCCACCCTATGGCTACACCTTC. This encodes CASSSVGRPAPPYGYTF.

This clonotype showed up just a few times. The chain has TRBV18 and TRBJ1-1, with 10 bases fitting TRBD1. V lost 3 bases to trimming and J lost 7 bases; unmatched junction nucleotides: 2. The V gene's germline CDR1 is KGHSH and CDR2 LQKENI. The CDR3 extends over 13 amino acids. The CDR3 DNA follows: TGTGCCAGCTCACCCAGGACAGGGGGTGAAGCTTTCTTT. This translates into CASSPRTGGEAFF. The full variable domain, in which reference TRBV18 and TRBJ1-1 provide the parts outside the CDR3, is NAGVMQNPRHLVRRRGQEARLRCSPMKGHSHVYWYRQLPEEGLKFMVYLQKENIIDESGMPKERFSAEFPKEGPSILRIQQVVRGDSAAYFCASSPRTGGEAFFGQGTRLTVV.

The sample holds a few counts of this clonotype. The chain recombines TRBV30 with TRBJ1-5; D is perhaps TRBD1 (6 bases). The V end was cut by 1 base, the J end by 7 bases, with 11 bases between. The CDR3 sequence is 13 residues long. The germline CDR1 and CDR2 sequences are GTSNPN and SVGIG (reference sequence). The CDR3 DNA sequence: TGTGCCTGGAGTGATACAGGGAGCCAGCCCCAGCATTTT. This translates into CAWSDTGSQPQHF. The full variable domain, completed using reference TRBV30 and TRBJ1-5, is SQTIHQWPATLVQPVGSPLSLECTVEGTSNPNLYWYRQAAGRGLQLLFYSVGIGQISSEVPQNLSASRPQDRQFILSSKKLLLSDSGFYLCAWSDTGSQPQHFGDGTRLSIL.

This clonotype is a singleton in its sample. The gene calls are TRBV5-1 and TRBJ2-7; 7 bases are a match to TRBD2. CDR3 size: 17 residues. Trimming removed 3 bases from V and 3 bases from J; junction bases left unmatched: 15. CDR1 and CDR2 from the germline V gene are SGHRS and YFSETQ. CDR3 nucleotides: TGCGCCAGCAGCTCCAACCCTAGCGGTTCTAGCTACTACGAGCAGTACTTC. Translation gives CASSSNPSGSSYYEQYF.

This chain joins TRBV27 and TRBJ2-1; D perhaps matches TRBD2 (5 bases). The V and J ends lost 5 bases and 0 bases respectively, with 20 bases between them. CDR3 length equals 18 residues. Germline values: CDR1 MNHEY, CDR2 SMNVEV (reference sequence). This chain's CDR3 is CASSPERNPRASYNEQFF. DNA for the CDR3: TGTGCCAGCAGTCCTGAGCGGAACCCTAGGGCCTCCTACAATGAGCAGTTCTTC.

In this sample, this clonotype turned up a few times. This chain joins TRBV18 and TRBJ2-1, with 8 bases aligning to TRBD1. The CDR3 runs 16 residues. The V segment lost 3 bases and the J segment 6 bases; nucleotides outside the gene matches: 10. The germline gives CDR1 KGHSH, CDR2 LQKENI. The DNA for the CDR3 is TGTGCCAGCTCACCCGGACAGGGCTCATTGAGCAATGAGCAGTTCTTC. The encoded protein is CASSPGQGSLSNEQFF.

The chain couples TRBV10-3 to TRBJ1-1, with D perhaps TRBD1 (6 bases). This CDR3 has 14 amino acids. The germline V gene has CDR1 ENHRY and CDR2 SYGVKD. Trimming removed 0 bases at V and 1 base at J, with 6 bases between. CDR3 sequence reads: CAISESDRNTEAFF. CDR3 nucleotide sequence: TGTGCCATCAGTGAGTCGGACAGGAACACTGAAGCTTTCTTT.